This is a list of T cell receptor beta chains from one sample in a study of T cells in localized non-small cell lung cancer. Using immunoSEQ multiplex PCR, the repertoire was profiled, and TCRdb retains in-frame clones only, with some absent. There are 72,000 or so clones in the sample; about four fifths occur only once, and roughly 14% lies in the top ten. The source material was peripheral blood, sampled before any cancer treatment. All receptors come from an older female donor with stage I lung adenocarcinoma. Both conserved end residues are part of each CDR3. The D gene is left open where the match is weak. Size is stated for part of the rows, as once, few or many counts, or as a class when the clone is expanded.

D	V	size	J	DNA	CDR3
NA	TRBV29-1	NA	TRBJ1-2	TGCAGCGTTTTGGGCCTAAGGGAGGTACCCTATGGCTACACCTTC	CSVLGLREVPYGYTF
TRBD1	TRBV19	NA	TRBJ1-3	TGTGCCAGTAGTGTTAGCCGGGACAGGGGGAACACCATATATTTT	CASSVSRDRGNTIYF
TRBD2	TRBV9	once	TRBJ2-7	TGTGCCAGCAGCGTAGGAGCTAGCGGGGGTTTATACGAGCAGTACTTC	CASSVGASGGLYEQYF
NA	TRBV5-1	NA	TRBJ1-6	TGCGCCAGCAGCTCCTCGGGGGTGTATAATTCACCCCTCCACTTT	CASSSSGVYNSPLHF
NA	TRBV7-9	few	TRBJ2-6	TGTGCCAGCAGCTCAACAGGCGACGCTGGGGCCAACGTCCTGACTTTC	CASSSTGDAGANVLTF
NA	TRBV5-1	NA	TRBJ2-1	TGCGCCAGCAGCCTTGGAACACTGAGCTCCTACAATGAGCAGTTCTTC	CASSLGTLSSYNEQFF
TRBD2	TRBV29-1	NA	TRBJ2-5	TGCGCGATGCGGTGGCGGGGGGGCCGAGAGACCCAGTACTTC	CAMRWRGGRETQYF
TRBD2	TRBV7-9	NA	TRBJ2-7	TGTGCCAGCAGCCATCGACTAGCGGGAGAAGACTACGAGCAGTACTTC	CASSHRLAGEDYEQYF
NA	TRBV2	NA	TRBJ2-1	TGTGCCAGCAGTCTACAGGGACTTACCTACAATGAGCAGTTCTTC	CASSLQGLTYNEQFF
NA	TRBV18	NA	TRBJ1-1	TGTGCCAGCTCACCGGGACCGGCAAACACTGAAGCTTTCTTT	CASSPGPANTEAFF